The clone carrying this T cell receptor (beta chain) was found once. The CDR3 totals 15 residues. V lost 5 bases and J lost 4, with 12 bases in between. CDR1 SGHTA and CDR2 FQGTGA come from the germline V gene. Profiling relied on immunoSEQ multiplex PCR, and the TCRdb table lists in-frame clones only, not all of them. This sample has roughly 78,000 clones, with approximately 89% found just once. The record originates from a study of blood T cell repertoires in COVID-19. Sequenced input: peripheral blood. The origin of this receptor is a woman aged 55-69 years with acute or convalescent COVID-19. The chain carries TRBV7-3 and TRBJ2-6, with a tentative D call TRBD2 (6 bases). CDR3 DNA sequence: TGTGCCAGCAGCCCCACGGGAGCCGGGGCCAACGTCCTGACTTTC. Its translation is CASSPTGAGANVLTF.